What follows describes a single T cell receptor (beta chain). This sample is part of a study of blood T cell repertoires in COVID-19. Turning to the study itself: Collection of acute and convalescent COVID-19 samples took place in the United States, Italy and Spain. From T cells, B-cell-depleted T cells, or PBMCs came the material, which was cDNA or gDNA.

Membership in each cohort depended on participant-reported clinical history. Shortly before study entry, within 2 weeks, exposed participants had met a COVID-19 case. Trimming cost V 4 bases and J 1 base, with 10 bases left between them. This CDR3 is built from 14 residues. The germline gives CDR1 SGHDT, CDR2 YYEEEE. Assay: immunoSEQ multiplex PCR; the TCRdb copy retains only in-frame clones and omits some. The table includes a few hundred thousand clones, around 87% detected once. The TCR originated in a man younger than 40 who had been exposed to COVID-19. The rearrangement joins TRBV5-6 to TRBJ2-3; possible D gene TRBD2, 6 bases. The source material was PBMCs or T cells enriched from blood (not recorded which). In nucleotides, the CDR3 is TGTGCCAGCAGCGGGGGAGGCGGCACAGATACGCAGTATTTT. Protein product: CASSGGGGTDTQYF.